The present entry profiles one T cell receptor beta chain with its context. What it binds is not known. This CDR3 is 15 amino acids long. With 2 bases removed from V and 0 bases from J, the gap between germline ends came to 5 bases. Per germline, CDR1 MNHEY and CDR2 SVGAGI. The data originate from a study of T cell responses to AZD1222 COVID-19 vaccine. Study-wide results and limits: Nearly half of the spike-specific TCRs reportedly recognize variant regions that carry no mutations. The breadth and depth of Spike-specific TCRs increased once two AZD1222 doses had been given. Repertoire sampling was restricted to post-peak T cell response timepoints.

TCRdb's copy holds only in-frame clones and misses some; the assay was immunoSEQ multiplex PCR. There are tens of thousands of clones in the sample; around 90% occur only once, and roughly 5.2% lies in the top ten. This receptor was identified in an adult who received the AZD1222 COVID-19 vaccine. Sequences were derived from peripheral blood, sampled 28 days after the second AZD1222 dose. This chain connects TRBV6-5 to TRBJ2-6, with no clear D. The CDR3 nucleotides read TGTGCCAGCAGTTACGAGGCCTCTGGGGCCAACGTCCTGACTTTC. Residues: CASSYEASGANVLTF.